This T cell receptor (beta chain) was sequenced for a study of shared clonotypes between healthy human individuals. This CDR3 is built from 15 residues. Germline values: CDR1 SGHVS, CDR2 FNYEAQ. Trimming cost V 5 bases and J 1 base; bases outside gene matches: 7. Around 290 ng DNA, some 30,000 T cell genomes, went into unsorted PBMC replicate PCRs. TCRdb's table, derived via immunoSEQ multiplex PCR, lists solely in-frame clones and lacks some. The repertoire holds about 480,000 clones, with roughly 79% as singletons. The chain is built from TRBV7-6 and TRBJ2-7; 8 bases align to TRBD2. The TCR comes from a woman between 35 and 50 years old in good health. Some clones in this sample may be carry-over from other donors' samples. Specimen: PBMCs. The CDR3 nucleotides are TGTGCCAGCAGCCGAACGACTAGCGCGTCCTACGAGCAGTACTTC. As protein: CASSRTTSASYEQYF.